The rows below give T cell receptor beta chains drawn from one sample of a study of shared clonotypes between healthy human individuals. Profiled with immunoSEQ multiplex PCR; TCRdb holds only in-frame clones, not every one. The data contain millions of clones, approximately 94% of them singletons. Sequenced: naive CD8+ T cells from PBMCs. These receptors originate from a man between 18 and 29 years old in good health. Some clones in this sample may be carry-over from other donors' samples. CDR3s include the opening cysteine and the closing phenylalanine or tryptophan. Each record gives: CDR3 DNA, CDR3 protein, clone size, V gene, D gene, J gene. A D gene is named only where the DNA matches it firmly. Some rows mark clone size as missing; the rest say once, few, many or name a class of expanded clone.

CDR3 DNA: TGCGCCAGCTTTGCAGGGCACGGGAAGGGCTACACCTTC
CDR3 protein: CASFAGHGKGYTF
clone size: .
V gene: TRBV5-1
D gene: .
J gene: TRBJ1-2

CDR3 DNA: TGTGCCAGCAGCTTGGTCGGGGAAGCTTTCTTT
CDR3 protein: CASSLVGEAFF
clone size: .
V gene: TRBV7-9
D gene: .
J gene: TRBJ1-1

CDR3 DNA: TGTGCCAGCAGTTCTACTCCCAGCGGGAGATACGAGCAGTACTTC
CDR3 protein: CASSSTPSGRYEQYF
clone size: .
V gene: TRBV28
D gene: TRBD2
J gene: TRBJ2-7

CDR3 DNA: TGTGCCAGCAGCTACAGGACGCCAGCTTACAATGAGCAGTTCTTC
CDR3 protein: CASSYRTPAYNEQFF
clone size: .
V gene: TRBV2
D gene: .
J gene: TRBJ2-1

CDR3 DNA: TGCGCCAGCAGGGTCTTGGGGGGGCACCAAGACGAGCAGTACTTC
CDR3 protein: CASRVLGGHQDEQYF
clone size: few
V gene: TRBV5-1
D gene: .
J gene: TRBJ2-7

CDR3 DNA: TGCGCCAGCAGTTTTGGGGGGCCAGGGGCTGGGGCCAACGTCCTGACTTTC
CDR3 protein: CASSFGGPGAGANVLTF
clone size: .
V gene: TRBV10-1
D gene: .
J gene: TRBJ2-6

CDR3 DNA: TGTGCCAGCAGTCAAAGGAGGGACTACAATGAGCAGTTCTTC
CDR3 protein: CASSQRRDYNEQFF
clone size: .
V gene: TRBV27
D gene: .
J gene: TRBJ2-1

CDR3 DNA: TGTGCCAGCAGCGTGGACAGGGATAATTCACCCCTCCACTTT
CDR3 protein: CASSVDRDNSPLHF
clone size: .
V gene: TRBV9
D gene: TRBD1
J gene: TRBJ1-6

CDR3 DNA: TGCAGCGTACAGGTACACTACGAGCAGTACTTC
CDR3 protein: CSVQVHYEQYF
clone size: .
V gene: TRBV29-1
D gene: .
J gene: TRBJ2-7

CDR3 DNA: TGTGCCAGCAGTTACTCTGTCGGGGCGAACACCGGGGAGCTGTTTTTT
CDR3 protein: CASSYSVGANTGELFF
clone size: .
V gene: TRBV6-5
D gene: .
J gene: TRBJ2-2

CDR3 DNA: TGTGCCAGCAGCTTAGATCCCGTTGCCTACGAGCAGTACTTC
CDR3 protein: CASSLDPVAYEQYF
clone size: .
V gene: TRBV7-9
D gene: .
J gene: TRBJ2-7

CDR3 DNA: TGTGCCAGCAGCTTATTCGGGTTAGACACCGGGGAGCTGTTTTTT
CDR3 protein: CASSLFGLDTGELFF
clone size: .
V gene: TRBV7-9
D gene: .
J gene: TRBJ2-2

CDR3 DNA: TGTGCCAGCAGCCCGCACCCGGGGGCGGGGTACGAGCAGTACTTC
CDR3 protein: CASSPHPGAGYEQYF
clone size: .
V gene: TRBV9
D gene: .
J gene: TRBJ2-7

CDR3 DNA: TGTGCCAGCAGCTTAGATCGAATAGGTCCTGAAGCTTTCTTT
CDR3 protein: CASSLDRIGPEAFF
clone size: .
V gene: TRBV7-8
D gene: .
J gene: TRBJ1-1

CDR3 DNA: TGTGCCAGCAGTTCAACCGGAGGGGACAGGGGGCTCGATGAGCAGTTCTTC
CDR3 protein: CASSSTGGDRGLDEQFF
clone size: once
V gene: TRBV28
D gene: TRBD1
J gene: TRBJ2-1

CDR3 DNA: TGTGCCAGCAGCCATCTTTTTGACAGGGCGAGAGGCTACACCTTC
CDR3 protein: CASSHLFDRARGYTF
clone size: .
V gene: TRBV5-4
D gene: TRBD1
J gene: TRBJ1-2

CDR3 DNA: TGCGCCAGCAGTGAAGGCAAAAGCTCCTACGAGCAGTACTTC
CDR3 protein: CASSEGKSSYEQYF
clone size: .
V gene: TRBV10-2
D gene: .
J gene: TRBJ2-7

CDR3 DNA: TGTGCCAGCCACCGGGGAAACTATGGCTACACCTTC
CDR3 protein: CASHRGNYGYTF
clone size: .
V gene: TRBV6-6
D gene: .
J gene: TRBJ1-2

CDR3 DNA: TGTGCCAGCAGCTTAGGCCCCGACAGACTGAACACTGAAGCTTTCTTT
CDR3 protein: CASSLGPDRLNTEAFF
clone size: .
V gene: TRBV13
D gene: .
J gene: TRBJ1-1

CDR3 DNA: TGTGCCAGCAGCCCGACGGGTACTGAGCAGTTCTTC
CDR3 protein: CASSPTGTEQFF
clone size: .
V gene: TRBV7-6
D gene: .
J gene: TRBJ2-1

CDR3 DNA: TGTGCCAGCAGCTTGTGGCGGGAGGGCGATGAGACCCAGTACTTC
CDR3 protein: CASSLWREGDETQYF
clone size: .
V gene: TRBV7-2
D gene: TRBD2
J gene: TRBJ2-5

CDR3 DNA: TGCAGCGTTGGAGGGGACAGGGGCTACGAGCAGTACTTC
CDR3 protein: CSVGGDRGYEQYF
clone size: .
V gene: TRBV29-1
D gene: TRBD1
J gene: TRBJ2-7

CDR3 DNA: TGTGCCAGCAGCTTAGGGCAGGGGGACTATGGCTACACCTTC
CDR3 protein: CASSLGQGDYGYTF
clone size: .
V gene: TRBV7-9
D gene: TRBD1
J gene: TRBJ1-2

CDR3 DNA: TGTGCCAGCAGCTTCCAGACCGACTACGAGCAGTACTTC
CDR3 protein: CASSFQTDYEQYF
clone size: .
V gene: TRBV11-2
D gene: .
J gene: TRBJ2-7

CDR3 DNA: TGCGCCAGCAGCCAAGTTTTCAGCACAGATACGCAGTATTTT
CDR3 protein: CASSQVFSTDTQYF
clone size: .
V gene: TRBV4-1
D gene: .
J gene: TRBJ2-3

CDR3 DNA: TGCGCCAGCAGCCAAAGACAGACGATCTCCTACGAGCAGTACTTC
CDR3 protein: CASSQRQTISYEQYF
clone size: .
V gene: TRBV4-1
D gene: .
J gene: TRBJ2-7

CDR3 DNA: TGTGCCAGCAGCTCTTCTAGCGGGAGGGCCTACGAGCAGTACTTC
CDR3 protein: CASSSSSGRAYEQYF
clone size: .
V gene: TRBV7-6
D gene: TRBD2
J gene: TRBJ2-7

CDR3 DNA: TGTGCCAGCAGCGTAGGGGCGGGAGGATACGAGCAGTACTTC
CDR3 protein: CASSVGAGGYEQYF
clone size: .
V gene: TRBV9
D gene: TRBD2
J gene: TRBJ2-7

CDR3 DNA: TGCAGCGTTGAAAGTTGGGAGGAGGACCACTACGAGCAGTACTTC
CDR3 protein: CSVESWEEDHYEQYF
clone size: .
V gene: TRBV29-1
D gene: .
J gene: TRBJ2-7

CDR3 DNA: TGTGCCAGCAGAGGGGACCCTGGCCTCGAGCAGTACTTC
CDR3 protein: CASRGDPGLEQYF
clone size: once
V gene: TRBV7-3
D gene: .
J gene: TRBJ2-7

CDR3 DNA: TGTGCCAGCAGTTTCCCACAGACAGGCCCTAACTATGGCTACACCTTC
CDR3 protein: CASSFPQTGPNYGYTF
clone size: .
V gene: TRBV28
D gene: .
J gene: TRBJ1-2

CDR3 DNA: TGTGCCAGCTCACCTCCCGGGACGGGGGTTAAGCAGTACTTC
CDR3 protein: CASSPPGTGVKQYF
clone size: .
V gene: TRBV18
D gene: .
J gene: TRBJ2-7

CDR3 DNA: TGTGCCAGCAGCCACGCAAGCTATGAAGCTTTCTTT
CDR3 protein: CASSHASYEAFF
clone size: .
V gene: TRBV7-9
D gene: .
J gene: TRBJ1-1

CDR3 DNA: TGCGCCAGCAGCCAAGCCCTACACTCTCCGGGACGGACCCTCGACGAGCAGTACTTC
CDR3 protein: CASSQALHSPGRTLDEQYF
clone size: .
V gene: TRBV4-1
D gene: .
J gene: TRBJ2-7

CDR3 DNA: TGTGCCAGTAGTATAGGGGACAGGAGAAGAGAGACCCAGTACTTC
CDR3 protein: CASSIGDRRRETQYF
clone size: .
V gene: TRBV19
D gene: TRBD1
J gene: TRBJ2-5

CDR3 DNA: TGTGCCAGCAGCCCCCGAGGGGCCACCCACACCAATGAGCAGTTCTTC
CDR3 protein: CASSPRGATHTNEQFF
clone size: once
V gene: TRBV11-3
D gene: .
J gene: TRBJ2-1

CDR3 DNA: TGTGCCAGCAGTAGCACAGGGGCAGGGCAGTTCTTC
CDR3 protein: CASSSTGAGQFF
clone size: .
V gene: TRBV28
D gene: TRBD1
J gene: TRBJ2-1

CDR3 DNA: TGTGCCAGCAGTCGTCGACTAGCGGGACTCGAGCAGTACTTC
CDR3 protein: CASSRRLAGLEQYF
clone size: .
V gene: TRBV2
D gene: TRBD2
J gene: TRBJ2-7